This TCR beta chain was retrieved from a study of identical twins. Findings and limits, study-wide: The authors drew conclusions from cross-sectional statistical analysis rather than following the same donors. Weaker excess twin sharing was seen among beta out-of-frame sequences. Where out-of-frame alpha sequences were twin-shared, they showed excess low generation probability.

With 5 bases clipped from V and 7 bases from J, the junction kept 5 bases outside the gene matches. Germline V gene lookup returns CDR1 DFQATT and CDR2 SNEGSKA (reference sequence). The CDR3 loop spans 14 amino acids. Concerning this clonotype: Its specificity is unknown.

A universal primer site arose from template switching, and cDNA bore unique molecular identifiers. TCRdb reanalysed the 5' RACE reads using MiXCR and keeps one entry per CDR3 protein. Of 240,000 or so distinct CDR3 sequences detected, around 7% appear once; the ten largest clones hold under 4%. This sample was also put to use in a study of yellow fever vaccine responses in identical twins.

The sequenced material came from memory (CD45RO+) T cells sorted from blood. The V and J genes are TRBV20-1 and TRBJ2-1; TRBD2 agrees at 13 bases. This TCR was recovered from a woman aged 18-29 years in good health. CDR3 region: CSAAGLAGSNEQFF. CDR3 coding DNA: TGCAGTGCTGCGGGACTAGCGGGATCTAATGAGCAGTTCTTC.